These 20 T cell receptor beta chains share one sample of origin, sequenced in a study of blood T cell repertoires in COVID-19 (dated by TCRdb to 2020 to 2022). The method behind the library was the immunoSEQ multiplex PCR assay. Held by TCRdb, this immuneACCESS table contains in-frame sequences only and omits some clones. Under half of the omission traces to an unresolved V gene where checked; the cause of the rest is unknown. This sample is represented by tens of thousands of clones; roughly 87% of them were singletons. The ten largest make up around a quarter of the sample. The sequenced sample was peripheral blood. The receptor source for this set is a woman older than 75 with acute or convalescent COVID-19.

The V gene is TRBV19, the J gene TRBJ1-5; D gene uncertain. Per the germline V gene, CDR1 is LNHDA and CDR2 is SQIVND (reference sequence). The CDR3 is 17 amino acids. With 4 bases removed from V and 6 bases from J, the gap between germline ends came to 22 bases. CDR3 DNA sequence: TGTGCCAGTAGTAGCGAGATACCGCCGAGGGCGTTTCAGCCCCAGCATTTT. Translating it yields CASSSEIPPRAFQPQHF.

The chain carries TRBV6-5 and TRBJ2-1, with a weak D call TRBD2 (6 bases). Per the germline V gene, CDR1 is MNHEY and CDR2 is SVGAGI. The germline V and J ends were trimmed by 4 bases and 7 bases, with 8 bases remaining between them. The CDR3 consists of 12 residues. The CDR3 nucleotides are TGTGCCAGCAGTTGGCGGGGAAATGAGCAGTTCTTC. Its protein product is CASSWRGNEQFF.

V gene TRBV5-1 combines with J gene TRBJ2-3; 12 bases are a match to TRBD2. Trimming took 4 bases from V and 6 from J; bases not matched to a gene: 3. Germline V lookup: CDR1 SGHRS, CDR2 YFSETQ. This CDR3 spans 14 amino acids. The CDR3 here is CASSPGTSGDTQYF. In DNA form, the CDR3 reads TGCGCCAGCAGCCCCGGGACTAGCGGGGATACGCAGTATTTT.

The CDR3: CASSAQRTGLGDGYTF. The CDR3 nucleotides are TGTGCCAGCAGCGCTCAGCGGACAGGGCTAGGGGATGGCTACACCTTC. This chain connects TRBV9 to TRBJ1-2; 8 bases are shared with TRBD1. CDR3 size: 16 residues. Germline loops: CDR1 SGDLS, CDR2 YYNGEE. After removal of 3 bases from V and 6 bases from J, the junction contained 13 bases not matched to a gene.

This chain links TRBV7-2 with TRBJ1-4, with D possibly being TRBD1 (6 bases). This CDR3 has 16 amino acids. Trimming left V 2 bases short and J 3 bases short, with 13 bases between. Germline V gene sequence: CDR1 SGHTA, CDR2 FQGNSA. The CDR3 DNA is TGTGCCAGCAGCTTAAACGTAGGGGGGGCTAATGAAAAACTGTTTTTT. This translates into CASSLNVGGANEKLFF.

The rearrangement links TRBV12-3 or TRBV12-4 to TRBJ1-2, with D possibly matching TRBD1 (5 bases). CDR3 length: 12 residues. V lost 7 bases to trimming and J lost 5 bases, with 11 bases between them. CDR3 sequence reads: CASTMGGYGYTF. The CDR3 coding sequence is TGTGCCAGCACCATGGGGGGTTATGGCTACACCTTC.

J is TRBJ1-1 and V is TRBV3-1 (or the pseudogene TRBV3-2), with D tentatively TRBD1 (6 bases). Germline-derived CDR1 and CDR2 are LGHDT and YNNKEL (reference sequence). V was shortened by 2 bases and J by 7 bases, with 11 bases between the two germline ends. This CDR3 has 13 residues. The CDR3, as DNA: TGTGCCAGCAGCCAACAACAGGGTAGTGAAGCTTTCTTT. It codes for CASSQQQGSEAFF.

This rearrangement joins TRBV3-1 (or the pseudogene TRBV3-2) to TRBJ2-5; 8 positions match TRBD2. The CDR3 spans 15 residues. The J segment lost 7 bases and the V segment lost 4 bases, leaving 11 bases of the junction unmatched. Looked up from germline, CDR1 is LGHDT and CDR2 is YNNKEL (reference sequence). The CDR3 here is CASSPGWVAGLTQYF. For the CDR3, the DNA is TGTGCCAGCAGCCCGGGGTGGGTAGCGGGGTTGACCCAGTACTTC.

Only a few counts were recorded for this clone. The rearrangement links TRBV7-9 to TRBJ2-3; TRBD1 matches at 8 bases. CDR3 length: 15 residues. Looked up from germline, CDR1 is SEHNR and CDR2 is FQNEAQ (reference sequence). V trimming: 5 bases; J trimming: 4 bases; junction bases outside the gene matches: 8. CDR3 region: CASSATQGVADTQYF. In nucleotides, the CDR3 is TGTGCCAGCAGCGCCACACAGGGGGTTGCAGATACGCAGTATTTT.

The chain recombines TRBV28 with TRBJ2-3; TRBD1 matches 7 bases. This CDR3 contains 15 residues. The V and J ends lost 4 bases and 2 bases, in that order; junction bases with no gene match: 6. Germline lookup yields CDR1 MDHEN and CDR2 SYDVKM. The CDR3 DNA sequence: TGTGCCAGCAGTTCACCCGGGACAGCCACAGATACGCAGTATTTT. Residues: CASSSPGTATDTQYF.

This sequence joins TRBV11-2 and TRBJ2-7; D is possibly TRBD2 (7 bases). V dropped 4 bases and J dropped 5 bases, with 15 bases sitting between them. Germline V gene data show CDR1 as SGHAT and CDR2 as FQNNGV. CDR3 length equals 14 residues. CDR3 residues: CASSYSSGGHEQYF. For the CDR3, the DNA is TGTGCCAGCAGCTATTCCTCGGGGGGCCACGAGCAGTACTTC.

V and J are TRBV6-5 and TRBJ1-6, with 8 bases matching TRBD1. This CDR3 has 13 amino acids. Germline CDR1 and CDR2: MNHEY and SVGAGI. V was clipped by 6 bases and J by 8 bases; unmatched bases: 3. CDR3 loop: CASRTDRDSPLHF. CDR3 bases: TGTGCCAGCAGGACGGACAGGGATTCACCCCTCCACTTT.

This sequence joins TRBV28 and TRBJ1-2; the D is unclear. This CDR3 region has 12 residues. Trimming took off 4 bases at V and 1 base at J, with 4 bases between the two ends. Germline CDR1 MDHEN, CDR2 SYDVKM. In DNA, the CDR3 is TGTGCCAGCAGTTATAGTAACTATGGCTACACCTTC. This codes for CASSYSNYGYTF.

This chain uses TRBV7-6 with TRBJ1-1, with D maybe TRBD1 (6 bases). Between the trimmed V and J ends, which lost 6 bases and 5 bases, there was a span of 22 bases. This CDR3 has 16 amino acids. Germline V gives CDR1 SGHVS, CDR2 FNYEAQ. The CDR3 bases are TGTGCCAGCAGTCCCCCCGTCGGGGGGCGGAGGACTGAAGCTTTCTTT. Protein product: CASSPPVGGRRTEAFF.

The V gene is TRBV6-4, the J gene TRBJ2-2; D is ambiguous. Trimming took 5 bases from V and 4 from J, leaving 11 bases between them. Germline-derived CDR1 and CDR2 are MRHNA and SNTAGT. The CDR3 runs 14 residues. The CDR3 DNA follows: TGTGCCAGCAGTTCCAATCCCGGCACCGGGGAGCTGTTTTTT. It translates to CASSSNPGTGELFF.

The rearrangement joins TRBV18 to TRBJ2-1; a possible D gene is TRBD2 (6 bases). This CDR3 has 13 residues. Trimming cost V 6 bases and J 8 bases, with 14 bases left between them. CDR1 is KGHSH and CDR2 is LQKENI in the germline V gene. The CDR3 nucleotides are TGTGCCAGCTCCCCCCTGGGGGGAGATGAGCAGTTCTTC. This encodes CASSPLGGDEQFF. The variable domain in full, with the rest retrieved from reference TRBV18 and TRBJ2-1, is NAGVMQNPRHLVRRRGQEARLRCSPMKGHSHVYWYRQLPEEGLKFMVYLQKENIIDESGMPKERFSAEFPKEGPSILRIQQVVRGDSAAYFCASSPLGGDEQFFGPGTRLTVL.

The rearrangement links TRBV12-5 to TRBJ2-1, with a possible D match to TRBD1 (7 bases). This CDR3 comprises 14 residues. The V and J ends lost 7 bases and 8 bases respectively, with 18 bases between them. Germline-derived CDR1 and CDR2 are LGHNT and FRNRAP. Here the CDR3 DNA reads TGTGCTAGTGCGGAGGGGGCAATACGTGATGAGCAGTTCTTC. It codes for CASAEGAIRDEQFF.

The chain employs TRBV5-1 and TRBJ2-3; 7 nucleotides agree with TRBD1. Germline V gene sequence: CDR1 SGHRS, CDR2 YFSETQ. The V gene end was trimmed by 0 bases and the J gene end by 2 bases; junction bases not matched to a gene: 12. The CDR3 extends over 18 amino acids. The CDR3 DNA reads TGCGCCAGCAGCTTGGATACAGGGACGGGACAGTTCACAGATACGCAGTATTTT. This gives the protein CASSLDTGTGQFTDTQYF.

The genes are TRBV5-1 and TRBJ2-3, with 9 bases matching TRBD2. Germline assignment: CDR1 SGHRS and CDR2 YFSETQ. With 0 bases clipped from V and 4 bases from J, the junction kept 9 bases outside the gene matches. The CDR3 contains 17 residues. The chain's CDR3 is CASSLGVGSGGSDTQYF. Here the CDR3 DNA reads TGCGCCAGCAGCTTGGGAGTGGGAAGCGGGGGGTCAGATACGCAGTATTTT.

The V call is TRBV10-1, the J call TRBJ2-7, with TRBD1 identical over 9 bases. Unmatched junction bases numbered 11, after V lost 6 bases and J lost 5 bases. The CDR3 has 15 residues. In germline, CDR1 is WNHNN, CDR2 SYGVQD (reference sequence). Written as DNA, the CDR3 is TGCGCCAGCAGCGCACGGTCGGACAGGGGCAACGAGCAGTACGTC. This sequence encodes CASSARSDRGNEQYV.